This T cell receptor beta chain was sequenced during a study of Ad26.COV2.S vaccination and SARS-CoV-2 variants. With 4 bases removed from V and 0 bases from J, the gap between germline ends came to 11 bases. Germline lookup yields CDR1 SGHNT and CDR2 YYREEE (reference sequence). This CDR3 is built from 16 residues. Treatment noted: some 20 received Ad26.COV2.S at low or high dose, single or two shots; several received placebo; per-sample allocation not given. Day 63 after the first vaccine or placebo injection was the time point for sampling. This adult donor, from Boston, was 18-55 years old. Assay used: immunoSEQ multiplex PCR; TCRdb lists only in-frame clones, some missing. In the table there are about 400,000 clones, approximately 89% of which are singletons.

Source: peripheral blood, taken in a trial of Ad26.COV2.S vaccine versus placebo. The chain recombines TRBV5-4 with TRBJ2-6; D gene uncertain. The TCR sequence derives from a person aged 18-65 years who received the Ad26.COV2.S COVID-19 vaccine or a placebo. Written as DNA, the CDR3 is TGTGCCAGCAGCCGCCCGTTCTACTCTGGGGCCAACGTCCTGACTTTC. This encodes CASSRPFYSGANVLTF.